A single sample is the source of the 6 T cell receptor beta chains below, sequenced in a study of T cell responses to AZD1222 COVID-19 vaccine. Produced via immunoSEQ multiplex PCR; TCRdb's table is partial and in-frame only. Among 80,000 or so clones listed, about 90% were seen once. The specimen was peripheral blood, collected on day 0 of AZD1222 vaccination. These receptors were taken from an adult in good health.

This clone was seen once. This chain uses TRBV9 with TRBJ1-1, with D unclear. From germline, CDR1 is SGDLS and CDR2 YYNGEE. This CDR3 is built from 13 residues. V was pared by 1 base and J by 1 base, with 5 bases between. CDR3 nucleotides: TGTGCCAGCAGCGTAACGCAGAACACTGAAGCTTTCTTT. Protein sequence: CASSVTQNTEAFF.

This clone was recorded a few times. This chain uses TRBV30 with TRBJ2-7, with D hard to call. With 0 bases removed from V and 4 bases from J, the gap between germline ends came to 4 bases. The CDR3 consists of 11 residues. Germline V gene data show CDR1 as GTSNPN and CDR2 as SVGIG (reference sequence). Here the CDR3 reads CAWSVAYEQYF. The CDR3 DNA sequence: TGTGCCTGGAGTGTCGCTTACGAGCAGTACTTC.

The chain is built from TRBV6-2 or TRBV6-3 and TRBJ2-1; TRBD2 aligns across 10 bases. The ends lost 5 bases at V and 2 bases at J; junction bases unmatched: 3. Germline V gene lookup returns CDR1 MNHEY and CDR2 SVGEGT. The length of the CDR3 is 15 residues. The CDR3 is CASSGLAATYNEQFF. The CDR3 coding sequence is TGTGCCAGCAGTGGACTAGCGGCAACCTACAATGAGCAGTTCTTC.

The gene calls are TRBV5-5 and TRBJ1-1; 9 nucleotides line up with TRBD1. CDR1 is SGHKS and CDR2 is YYEKEE in the germline V gene (reference sequence). This CDR3 is built from 14 residues. V gave up 4 bases and J gave up 4 bases; unmatched junction bases: 5. CDR3 DNA sequence: TGTGCCAGCAGCCGAACAGGGGGCCCCACTGAAGCTTTCTTT. Translating gives CASSRTGGPTEAFF.

V is TRBV2 and J is TRBJ1-5; no clear D gene. CDR1 is SNHLY and CDR2 is FYNNEI in the germline V gene. V shed 7 bases and J shed 7 bases, with 17 bases lying between them. This CDR3 comprises 14 residues. CDR3 nucleotide sequence: TGTGCCAGCACGGGCCAAGGCCTAAAACAGCCCCAGCATTTT. Its protein product is CASTGQGLKQPQHF.

J is TRBJ2-1 and V is TRBV10-2; TRBD1 or TRBD2 may be the D gene (5 bases each). V lost 2 bases, J lost 7 bases, and 15 bases lay in between. Germline lookup yields CDR1 WSHSY and CDR2 SAAADI. The CDR3 runs to 15 residues. CDR3 loop: CASSEHGWDPNEQFF. CDR3 in DNA: TGCGCCAGCAGTGAGCATGGTTGGGACCCGAATGAGCAGTTCTTC.